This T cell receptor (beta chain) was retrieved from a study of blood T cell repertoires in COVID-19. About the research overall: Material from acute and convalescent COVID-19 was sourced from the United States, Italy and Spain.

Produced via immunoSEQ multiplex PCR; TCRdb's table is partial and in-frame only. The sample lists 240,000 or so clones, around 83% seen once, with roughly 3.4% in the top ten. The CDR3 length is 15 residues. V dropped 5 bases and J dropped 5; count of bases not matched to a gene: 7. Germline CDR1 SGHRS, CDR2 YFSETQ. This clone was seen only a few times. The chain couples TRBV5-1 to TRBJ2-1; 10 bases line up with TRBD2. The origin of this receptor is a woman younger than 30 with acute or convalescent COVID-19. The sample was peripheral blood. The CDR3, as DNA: TGCGCCAGCAGTCAGCGGGAGGGGGACAACAATGAGCAGTTCTTC. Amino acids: CASSQREGDNNEQFF.